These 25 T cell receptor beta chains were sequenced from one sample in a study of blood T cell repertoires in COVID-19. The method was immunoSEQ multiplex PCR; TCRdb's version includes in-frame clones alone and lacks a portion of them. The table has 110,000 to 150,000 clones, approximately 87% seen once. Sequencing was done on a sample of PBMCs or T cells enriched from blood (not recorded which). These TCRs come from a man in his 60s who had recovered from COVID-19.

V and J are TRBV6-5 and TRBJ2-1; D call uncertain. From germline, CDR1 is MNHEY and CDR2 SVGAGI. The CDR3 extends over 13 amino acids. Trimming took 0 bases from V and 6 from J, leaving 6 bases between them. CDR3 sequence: CASSYSFFNEQFF. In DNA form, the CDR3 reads TGTGCCAGCAGTTACTCGTTCTTCAATGAGCAGTTCTTC.

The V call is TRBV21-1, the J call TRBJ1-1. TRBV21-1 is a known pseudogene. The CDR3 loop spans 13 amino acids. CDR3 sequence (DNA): TGTGCCAGCATTTCAATCTGCGGCACTGAAGCTTTCTTT. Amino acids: CASISICGTEAFF.

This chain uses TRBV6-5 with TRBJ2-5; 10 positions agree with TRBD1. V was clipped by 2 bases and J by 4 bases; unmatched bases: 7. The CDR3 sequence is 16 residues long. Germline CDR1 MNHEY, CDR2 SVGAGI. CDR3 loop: CASSYPGQGGPETQYF. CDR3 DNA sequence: TGTGCCAGCAGTTACCCAGGACAGGGGGGTCCAGAGACCCAGTACTTC.

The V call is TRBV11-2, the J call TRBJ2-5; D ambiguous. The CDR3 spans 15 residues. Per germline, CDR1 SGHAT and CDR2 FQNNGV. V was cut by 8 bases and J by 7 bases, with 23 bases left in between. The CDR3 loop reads CASQTAGRVVGTQYF. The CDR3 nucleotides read TGTGCCAGCCAAACCGCCGGTCGTGTGGTTGGGACCCAGTACTTC.

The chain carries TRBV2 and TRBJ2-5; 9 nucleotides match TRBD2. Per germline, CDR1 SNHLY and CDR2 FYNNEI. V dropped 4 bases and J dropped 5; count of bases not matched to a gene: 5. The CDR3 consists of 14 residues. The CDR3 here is CASSGSGSWETQYF. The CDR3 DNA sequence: TGTGCCAGCAGTGGTAGCGGGAGTTGGGAGACCCAGTACTTC.

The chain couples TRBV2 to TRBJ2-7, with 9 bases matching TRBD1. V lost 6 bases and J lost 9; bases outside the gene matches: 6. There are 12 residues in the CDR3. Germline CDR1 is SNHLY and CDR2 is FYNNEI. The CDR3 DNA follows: TGTGCCAGCAGGGTACAGGGGGCGGCGCAGTACTTC. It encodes CASRVQGAAQYF.

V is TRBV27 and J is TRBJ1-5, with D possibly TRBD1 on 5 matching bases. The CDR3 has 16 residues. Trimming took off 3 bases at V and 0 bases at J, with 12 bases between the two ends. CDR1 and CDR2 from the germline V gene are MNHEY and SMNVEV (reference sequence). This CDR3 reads CASSFGSGGSNQPQHF. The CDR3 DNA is TGTGCCAGCAGTTTCGGGTCGGGGGGTAGCAATCAGCCCCAGCATTTT.

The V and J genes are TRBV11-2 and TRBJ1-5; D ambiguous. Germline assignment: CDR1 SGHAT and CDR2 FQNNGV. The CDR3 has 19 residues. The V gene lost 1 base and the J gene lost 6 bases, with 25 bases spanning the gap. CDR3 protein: CASSLVWHPGEVFSQPQHF. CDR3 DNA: TGTGCCAGCAGCTTAGTTTGGCACCCCGGGGAGGTCTTTAGTCAGCCCCAGCATTTT.

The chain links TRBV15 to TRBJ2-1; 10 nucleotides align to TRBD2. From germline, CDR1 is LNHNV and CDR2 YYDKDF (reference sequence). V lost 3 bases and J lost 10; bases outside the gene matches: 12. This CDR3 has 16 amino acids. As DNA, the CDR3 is TGTGCCACCAGCAGTGGAGCGGCTAGCGGGAGAAACGAGCAGTTCTTC. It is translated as CATSSGAASGRNEQFF. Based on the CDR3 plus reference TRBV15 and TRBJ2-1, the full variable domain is DAMVIQNPRYQVTQFGKPVTLSCSQTLNHNVMYWYQQKSSQAPKLLFHYYDKDFNNEADTPDNFQSRRPNTSFCFLDIRSPGLGDTAMYLCATSSGAASGRNEQFFGPGTRLTVL.

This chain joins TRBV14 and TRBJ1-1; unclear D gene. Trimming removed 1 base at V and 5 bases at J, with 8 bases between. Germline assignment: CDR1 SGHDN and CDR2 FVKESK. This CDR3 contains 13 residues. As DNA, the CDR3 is TGTGCCAGCAGCCAAGGGTCCGGGACTGAAGCTTTCTTT. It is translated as CASSQGSGTEAFF.

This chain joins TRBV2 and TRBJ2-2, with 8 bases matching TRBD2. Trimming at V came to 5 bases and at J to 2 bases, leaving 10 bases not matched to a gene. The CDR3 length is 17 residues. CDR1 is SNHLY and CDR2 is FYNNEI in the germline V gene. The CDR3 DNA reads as TGTGCCAGCAGTTTTGCTACTAGCGGAGAAAACACCGGGGAGCTGTTTTTT. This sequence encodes CASSFATSGENTGELFF.

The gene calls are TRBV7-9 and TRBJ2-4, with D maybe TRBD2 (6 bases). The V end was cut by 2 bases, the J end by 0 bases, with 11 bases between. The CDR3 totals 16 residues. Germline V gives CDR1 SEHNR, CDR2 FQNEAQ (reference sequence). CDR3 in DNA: TGTGCCAGCAGCTTATTAGCGGAACTAGCCAAAAACATTCAGTACTTC. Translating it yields CASSLLAELAKNIQYF.

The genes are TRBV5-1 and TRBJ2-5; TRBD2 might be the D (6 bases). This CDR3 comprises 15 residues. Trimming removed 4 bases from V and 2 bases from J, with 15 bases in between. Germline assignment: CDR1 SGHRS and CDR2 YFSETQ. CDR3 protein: CASSPQYGGQETQYF. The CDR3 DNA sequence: TGCGCCAGCAGCCCCCAATACGGGGGACAAGAGACCCAGTACTTC.

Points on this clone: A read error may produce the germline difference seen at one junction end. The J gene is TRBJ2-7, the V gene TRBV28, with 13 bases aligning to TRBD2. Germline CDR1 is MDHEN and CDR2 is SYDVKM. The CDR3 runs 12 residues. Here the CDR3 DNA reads TGTGCCAGCAGTGGGGGGACTAGCGGGACTCACTTC. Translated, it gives CASSGGTSGTHF. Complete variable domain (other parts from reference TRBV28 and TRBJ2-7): DVKVTQSSRYLVKRTGEKVFLECVQDMDHENMFWYRQDPGLGLRLIYFSYDVKMKEKGDIPEGYSVSREKKERFSLILESASTNQTSMYLCASSGGTSGTHFGPGTRLTVT.

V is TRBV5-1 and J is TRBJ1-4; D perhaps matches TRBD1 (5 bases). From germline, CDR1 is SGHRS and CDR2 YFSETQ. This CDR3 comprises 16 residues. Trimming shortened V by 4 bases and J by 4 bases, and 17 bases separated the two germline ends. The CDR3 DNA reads TGCGCCAGCAGCCCCACCGGGAGGGGTGGTAATGAAAAACTGTTTTTT. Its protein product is CASSPTGRGGNEKLFF.

CDR3 residues: CSVVEQRNTEAFF. As DNA, the CDR3 is TGCAGCGTTGTAGAACAGAGGAACACTGAAGCTTTCTTT. This rearrangement joins TRBV29-1 to TRBJ1-1, with D unclear. In germline, CDR1 is SQVTM, CDR2 ANQGSEA. V dropped 4 bases and J dropped 1 base, with 10 bases sitting between them. The CDR3 has 13 amino acids.

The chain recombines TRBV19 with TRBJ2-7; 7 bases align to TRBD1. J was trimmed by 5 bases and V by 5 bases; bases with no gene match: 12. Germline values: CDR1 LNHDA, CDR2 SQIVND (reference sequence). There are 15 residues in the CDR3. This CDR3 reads CASSPPYRGPHEQYF. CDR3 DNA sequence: TGTGCCAGTAGTCCCCCTTACAGGGGTCCCCACGAGCAGTACTTC. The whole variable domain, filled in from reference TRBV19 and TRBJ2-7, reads DGGITQSPKYLFRKEGQNVTLSCEQNLNHDAMYWYRQDPGQGLRLIYYSQIVNDFQKGDIAEGYSVSREKKESFPLTVTSAQKNPTAFYLCASSPPYRGPHEQYFGPGTRLTVT.

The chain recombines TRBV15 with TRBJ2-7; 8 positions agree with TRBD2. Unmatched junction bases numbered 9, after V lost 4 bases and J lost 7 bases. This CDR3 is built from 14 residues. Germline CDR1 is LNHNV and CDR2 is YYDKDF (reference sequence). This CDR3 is CATSTSGRVREQYF. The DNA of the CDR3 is TGTGCCACCAGCACCAGCGGGAGAGTACGGGAGCAGTACTTC.

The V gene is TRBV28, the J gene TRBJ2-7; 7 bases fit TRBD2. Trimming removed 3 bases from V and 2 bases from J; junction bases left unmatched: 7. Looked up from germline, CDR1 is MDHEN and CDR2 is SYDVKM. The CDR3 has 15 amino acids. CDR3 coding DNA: TGTGCCAGCAGTTTCGGGGCGGGAGTTCCCTACGAGCAGTACTTC. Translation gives CASSFGAGVPYEQYF.

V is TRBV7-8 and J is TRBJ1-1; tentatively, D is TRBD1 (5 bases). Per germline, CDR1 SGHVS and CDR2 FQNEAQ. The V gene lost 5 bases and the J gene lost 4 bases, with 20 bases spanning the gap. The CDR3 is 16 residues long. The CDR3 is CASSPRPRNGGTEAFF. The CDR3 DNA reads TGTGCCAGCAGCCCCAGGCCCAGGAACGGGGGCACTGAAGCTTTCTTT. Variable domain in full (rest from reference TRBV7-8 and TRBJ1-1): GAGVSQSPRYKVAKRGQDVALRCDPISGHVSLFWYQQALGQGPEFLTYFQNEAQLDKSGLPSDRFFAERPEGSVSTLKIQRTQQEDSAVYLCASSPRPRNGGTEAFFGQGTRLTVV.

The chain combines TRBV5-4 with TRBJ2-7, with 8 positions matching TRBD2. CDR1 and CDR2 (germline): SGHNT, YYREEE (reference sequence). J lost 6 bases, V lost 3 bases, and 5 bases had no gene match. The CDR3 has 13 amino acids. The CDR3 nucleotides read TGTGCCAGCAGCTCGTTGACTAGCGCCGAGCAGTACTTC. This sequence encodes CASSSLTSAEQYF.

For the CDR3, the DNA is TGTGCCAGCAGTGAAGGGAGAGGGACTGAAGCTTTCTTT. As protein: CASSEGRGTEAFF. The chain joins TRBV2 to TRBJ1-1, with unresolved D. Germline-derived CDR1 and CDR2 are SNHLY and FYNNEI. The V gene lost 1 base and the J gene lost 5 bases, with 8 bases spanning the gap. The CDR3 is 13 amino acids.

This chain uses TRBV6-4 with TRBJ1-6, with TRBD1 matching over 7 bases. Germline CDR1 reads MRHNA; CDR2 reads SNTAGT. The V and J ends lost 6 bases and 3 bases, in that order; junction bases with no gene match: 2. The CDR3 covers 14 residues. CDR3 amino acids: CASSGDSYNSPLHF. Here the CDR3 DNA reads TGTGCCAGCAGCGGGGACAGCTATAATTCACCCCTCCACTTT.

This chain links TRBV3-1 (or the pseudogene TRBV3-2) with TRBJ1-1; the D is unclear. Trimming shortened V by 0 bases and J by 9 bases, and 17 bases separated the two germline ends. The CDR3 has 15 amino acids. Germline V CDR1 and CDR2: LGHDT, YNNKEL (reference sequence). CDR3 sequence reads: CASSQDGQTHFQAFF. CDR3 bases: TGTGCCAGCAGCCAAGATGGGCAAACCCACTTTCAAGCTTTCTTT.

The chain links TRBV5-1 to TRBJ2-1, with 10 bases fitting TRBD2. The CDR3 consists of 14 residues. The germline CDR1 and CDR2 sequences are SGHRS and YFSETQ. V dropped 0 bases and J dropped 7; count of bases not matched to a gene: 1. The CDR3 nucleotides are TGCGCCAGCAGCTTGGCTAGCGGGGGAAATGAGCAGTTCTTC. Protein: CASSLASGGNEQFF. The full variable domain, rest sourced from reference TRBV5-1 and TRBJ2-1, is KAGVTQTPRYLIKTRGQQVTLSCSPISGHRSVSWYQQTPGQGLQFLFEYFSETQRNKGNFPGRFSGRQFSNSRSEMNVSTLELGDSALYLCASSLASGGNEQFFGPGTRLTVL.